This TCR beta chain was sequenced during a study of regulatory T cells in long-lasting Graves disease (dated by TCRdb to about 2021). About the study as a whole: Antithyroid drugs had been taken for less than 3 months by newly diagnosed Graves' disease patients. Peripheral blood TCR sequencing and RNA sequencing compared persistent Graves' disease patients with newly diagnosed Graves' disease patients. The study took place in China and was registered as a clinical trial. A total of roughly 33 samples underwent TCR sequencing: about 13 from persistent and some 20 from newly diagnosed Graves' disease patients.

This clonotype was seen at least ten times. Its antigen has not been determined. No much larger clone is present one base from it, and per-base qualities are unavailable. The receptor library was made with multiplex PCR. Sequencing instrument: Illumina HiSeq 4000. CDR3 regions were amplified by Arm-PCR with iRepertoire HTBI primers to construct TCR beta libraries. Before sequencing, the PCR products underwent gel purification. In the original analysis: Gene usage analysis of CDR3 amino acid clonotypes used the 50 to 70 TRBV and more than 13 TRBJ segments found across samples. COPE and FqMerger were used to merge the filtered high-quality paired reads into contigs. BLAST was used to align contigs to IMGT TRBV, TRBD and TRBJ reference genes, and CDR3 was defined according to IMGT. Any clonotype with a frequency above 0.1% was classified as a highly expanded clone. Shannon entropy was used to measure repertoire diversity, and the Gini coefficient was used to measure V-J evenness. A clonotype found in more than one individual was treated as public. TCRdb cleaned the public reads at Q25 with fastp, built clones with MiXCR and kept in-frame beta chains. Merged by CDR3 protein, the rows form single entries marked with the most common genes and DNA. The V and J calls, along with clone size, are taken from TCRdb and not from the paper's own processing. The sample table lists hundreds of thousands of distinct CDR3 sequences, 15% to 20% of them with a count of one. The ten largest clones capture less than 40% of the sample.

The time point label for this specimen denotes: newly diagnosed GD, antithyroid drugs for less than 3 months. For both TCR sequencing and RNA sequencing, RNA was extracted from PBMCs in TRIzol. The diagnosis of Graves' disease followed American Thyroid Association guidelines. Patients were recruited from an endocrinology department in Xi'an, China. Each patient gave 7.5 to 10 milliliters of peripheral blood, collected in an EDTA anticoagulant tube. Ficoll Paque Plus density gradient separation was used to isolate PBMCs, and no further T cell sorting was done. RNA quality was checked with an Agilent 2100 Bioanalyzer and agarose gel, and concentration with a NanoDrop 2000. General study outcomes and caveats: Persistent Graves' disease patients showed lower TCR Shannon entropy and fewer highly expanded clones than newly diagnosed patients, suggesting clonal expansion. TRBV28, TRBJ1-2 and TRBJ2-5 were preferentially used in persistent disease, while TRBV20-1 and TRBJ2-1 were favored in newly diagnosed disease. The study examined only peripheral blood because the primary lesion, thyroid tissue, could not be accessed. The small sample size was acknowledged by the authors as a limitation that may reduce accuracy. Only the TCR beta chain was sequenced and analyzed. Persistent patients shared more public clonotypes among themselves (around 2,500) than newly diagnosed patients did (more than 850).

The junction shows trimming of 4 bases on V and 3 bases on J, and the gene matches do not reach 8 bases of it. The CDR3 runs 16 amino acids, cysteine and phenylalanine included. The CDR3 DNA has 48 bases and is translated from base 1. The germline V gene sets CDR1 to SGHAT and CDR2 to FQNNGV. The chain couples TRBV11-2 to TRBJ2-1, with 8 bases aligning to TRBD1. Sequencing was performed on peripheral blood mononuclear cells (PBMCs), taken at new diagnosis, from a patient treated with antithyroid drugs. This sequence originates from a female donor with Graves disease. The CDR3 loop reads CASSSRAGGFYNEQFF. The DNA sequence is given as TGTGCCAGCAGCTCCCGGGCAGGGGGCTTCTACAATGAGCAGTTCTTC.